The source of this T cell receptor (beta chain) is a study of OX40 agonist ivuxolimab in advanced cancers. Study at large: Six ivuxolimab dose levels, 0.01 to 10 mg/kg, were given intravenously every 2 weeks.

Trimming took off 6 bases at V and 2 bases at J, with 20 bases between the two ends. Germline CDR1 is SNHLY and CDR2 is FYNNEI. The CDR3 has 16 residues. Clones were sequenced by immunoSEQ multiplex PCR, and TCRdb holds only the in-frame ones, with some missing. Of roughly 34,000 clones listed, roughly 80% are singletons. Sequenced here: CD4+ or CD8+ T cells sorted from blood, sampled in a trial of the OX40 agonist ivuxolimab. The rearrangement joins TRBV2 to TRBJ2-7; D perhaps matches TRBD2 (5 bases). This sequence was found in an adult with an advanced solid tumor such as melanoma, head and neck, liver or kidney cancer. The CDR3 coding sequence is TGTGCCAGCAGAGACGACTGGGTAGCGAGCACCTACGAGCAGTACTTC. Amino acid sequence: CASRDDWVASTYEQYF.